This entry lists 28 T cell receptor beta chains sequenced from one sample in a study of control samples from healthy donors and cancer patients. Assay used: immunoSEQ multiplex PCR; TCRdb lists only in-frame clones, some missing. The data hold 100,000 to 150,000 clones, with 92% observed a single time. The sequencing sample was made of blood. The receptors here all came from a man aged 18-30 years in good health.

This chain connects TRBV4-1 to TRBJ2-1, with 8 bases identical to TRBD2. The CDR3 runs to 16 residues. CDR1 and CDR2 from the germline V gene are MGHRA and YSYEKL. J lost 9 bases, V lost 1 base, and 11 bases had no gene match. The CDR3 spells CASSQVWTGGLGEQFF. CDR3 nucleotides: TGCGCCAGCAGCCAAGTCTGGACGGGGGGGTTAGGTGAGCAGTTCTTC.

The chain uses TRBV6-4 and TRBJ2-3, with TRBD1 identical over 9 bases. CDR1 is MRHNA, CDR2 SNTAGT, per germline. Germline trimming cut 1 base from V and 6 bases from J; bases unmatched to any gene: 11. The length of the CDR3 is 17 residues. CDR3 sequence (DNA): TGTGCCAGCAGTGACTTGAAACAGGGGGCTGGATTGGATACGCAGTATTTT. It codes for CASSDLKQGAGLDTQYF.

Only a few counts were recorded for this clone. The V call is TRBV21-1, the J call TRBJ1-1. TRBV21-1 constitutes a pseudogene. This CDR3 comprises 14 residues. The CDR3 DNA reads TGTGCCAGCAGCAAATCTTCGGGACCGAAGGAAGCTTTCTTT. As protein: CASSKSSGPKEAFF.

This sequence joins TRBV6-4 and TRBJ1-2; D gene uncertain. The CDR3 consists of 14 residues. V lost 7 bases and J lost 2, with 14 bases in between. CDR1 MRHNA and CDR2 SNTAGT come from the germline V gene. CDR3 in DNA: TGTGCCAGCAACTACGACCGGGCGAACTATGGCTACACCTTC. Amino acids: CASNYDRANYGYTF.

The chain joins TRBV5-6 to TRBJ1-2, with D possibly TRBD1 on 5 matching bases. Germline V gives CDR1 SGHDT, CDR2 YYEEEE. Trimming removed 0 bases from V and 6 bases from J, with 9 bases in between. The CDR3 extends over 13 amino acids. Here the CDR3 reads CASSLVQGHGYTF. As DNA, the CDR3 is TGTGCCAGCAGCTTGGTCCAGGGTCATGGCTACACCTTC.

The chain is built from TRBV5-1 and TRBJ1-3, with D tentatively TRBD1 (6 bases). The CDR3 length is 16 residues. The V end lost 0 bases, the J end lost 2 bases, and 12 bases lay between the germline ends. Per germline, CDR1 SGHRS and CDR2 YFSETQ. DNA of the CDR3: TGCGCCAGCAGCTTGGATGTCAGGGGAGCTGGAAACACCATATATTTT. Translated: CASSLDVRGAGNTIYF.

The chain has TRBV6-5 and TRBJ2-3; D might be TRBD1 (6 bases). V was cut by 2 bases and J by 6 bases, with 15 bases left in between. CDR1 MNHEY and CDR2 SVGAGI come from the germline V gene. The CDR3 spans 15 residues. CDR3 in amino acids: CASSYGDTLRDTQYF. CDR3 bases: TGTGCCAGCAGTTACGGGGACACTCTTAGGGATACGCAGTATTTT.

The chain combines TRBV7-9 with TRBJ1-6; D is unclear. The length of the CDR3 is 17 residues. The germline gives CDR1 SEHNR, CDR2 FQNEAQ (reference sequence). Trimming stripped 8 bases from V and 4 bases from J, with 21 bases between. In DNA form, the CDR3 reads TGTGCCAGCGGCCCCGGGCGTTTCCCCAATTATAATTCACCCCTCCACTTT. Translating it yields CASGPGRFPNYNSPLHF.

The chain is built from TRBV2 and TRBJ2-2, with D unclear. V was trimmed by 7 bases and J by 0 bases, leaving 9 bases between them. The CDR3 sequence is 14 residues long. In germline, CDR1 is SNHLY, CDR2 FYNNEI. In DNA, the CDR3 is TGTGCCAGCAATCCTTACGCGAACACCGGGGAGCTGTTTTTT. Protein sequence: CASNPYANTGELFF.

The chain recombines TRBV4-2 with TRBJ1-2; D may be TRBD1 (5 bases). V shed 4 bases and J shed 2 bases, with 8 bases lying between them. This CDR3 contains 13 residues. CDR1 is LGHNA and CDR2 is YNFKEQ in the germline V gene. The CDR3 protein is CASSLRDNYGYTF. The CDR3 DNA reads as TGTGCCAGCAGCCTCCGGGACAACTATGGCTACACCTTC.

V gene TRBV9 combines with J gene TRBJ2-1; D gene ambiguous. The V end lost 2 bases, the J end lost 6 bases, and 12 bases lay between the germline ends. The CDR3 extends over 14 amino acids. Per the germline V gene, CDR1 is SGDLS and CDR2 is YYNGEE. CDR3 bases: TGTGCCAGCAGCGTCTCTGCGGCGTCCAATGAGCAGTTCTTC. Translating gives CASSVSAASNEQFF.

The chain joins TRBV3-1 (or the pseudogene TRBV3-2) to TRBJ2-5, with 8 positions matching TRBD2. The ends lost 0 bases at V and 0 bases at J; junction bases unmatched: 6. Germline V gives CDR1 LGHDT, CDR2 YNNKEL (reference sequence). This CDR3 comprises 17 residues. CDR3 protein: CASSQDPGGVYQETQYF. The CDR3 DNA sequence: TGTGCCAGCAGCCAAGATCCGGGGGGGGTGTACCAAGAGACCCAGTACTTC.

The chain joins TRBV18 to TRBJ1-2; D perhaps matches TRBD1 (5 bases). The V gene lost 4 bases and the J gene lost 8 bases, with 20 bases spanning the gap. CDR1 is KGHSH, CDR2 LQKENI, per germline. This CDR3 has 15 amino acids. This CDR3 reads CASSLYPGPREGYTF. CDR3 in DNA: TGTGCCAGCTCACTCTATCCCGGGCCCAGGGAAGGCTACACCTTC.

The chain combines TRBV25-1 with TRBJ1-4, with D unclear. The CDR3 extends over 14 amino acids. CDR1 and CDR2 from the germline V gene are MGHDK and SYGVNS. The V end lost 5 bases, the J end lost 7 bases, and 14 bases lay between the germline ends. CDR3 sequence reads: CASSSAGPIEKLFF. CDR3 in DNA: TGTGCCAGCAGTTCGGCGGGTCCGATTGAAAAACTGTTTTTT.

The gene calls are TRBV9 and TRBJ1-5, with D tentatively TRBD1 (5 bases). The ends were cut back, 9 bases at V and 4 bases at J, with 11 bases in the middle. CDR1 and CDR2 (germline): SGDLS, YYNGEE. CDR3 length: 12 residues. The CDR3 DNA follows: TGTGCCACCTCGCGGGGGAATCAGCCCCAGCATTTT. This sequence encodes CATSRGNQPQHF.

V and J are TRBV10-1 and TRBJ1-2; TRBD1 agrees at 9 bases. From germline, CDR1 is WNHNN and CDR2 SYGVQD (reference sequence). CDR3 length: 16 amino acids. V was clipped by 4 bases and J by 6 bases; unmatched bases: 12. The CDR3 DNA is TGCGCCAGCAGTGCTCCGGGACAGGGATTGGTTCATGGCTACACCTTC. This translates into CASSAPGQGLVHGYTF.

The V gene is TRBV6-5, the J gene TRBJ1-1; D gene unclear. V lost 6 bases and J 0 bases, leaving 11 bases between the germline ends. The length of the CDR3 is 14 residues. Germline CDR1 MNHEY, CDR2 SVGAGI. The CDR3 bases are TGTGCCAGCAGAGAGACACCCATGAACACTGAAGCTTTCTTT. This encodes CASRETPMNTEAFF.

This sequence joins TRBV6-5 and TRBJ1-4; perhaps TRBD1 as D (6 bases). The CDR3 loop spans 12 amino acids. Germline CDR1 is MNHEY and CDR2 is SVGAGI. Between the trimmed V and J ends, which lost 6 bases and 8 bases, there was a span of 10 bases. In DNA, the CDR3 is TGTGCCAGCAGACAGGGAGGAGAAAAACTGTTTTTT. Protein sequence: CASRQGGEKLFF.

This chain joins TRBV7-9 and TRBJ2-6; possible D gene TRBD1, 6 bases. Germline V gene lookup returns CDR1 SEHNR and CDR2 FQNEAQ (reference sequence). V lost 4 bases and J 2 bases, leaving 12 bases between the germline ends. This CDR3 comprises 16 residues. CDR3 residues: CASSWIRGAGANVLTF. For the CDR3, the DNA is TGTGCCAGCAGCTGGATCAGGGGCGCTGGGGCCAACGTCCTGACTTTC. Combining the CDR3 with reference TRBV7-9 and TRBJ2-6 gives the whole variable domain DTGVSQNPRHKITKRGQNVTFRCDPISEHNRLYWYRQTLGQGPEFLTYFQNEAQLEKSRLLSDRFSAERPKGSFSTLEIQRTEQGDSAMYLCASSWIRGAGANVLTFGAGSRLTVL.

The CDR3 DNA sequence: TGTGCCAGCACCATAAGCGGAGGGGAGGGACAGCCCCAGCATTTT. Protein: CASTISGGEGQPQHF. This chain uses TRBV2 with TRBJ1-5; weak D call: TRBD1 (5 bases). Trimming cost V 7 bases and J 7 bases, with 20 bases left between them. Germline V gene sequence: CDR1 SNHLY, CDR2 FYNNEI. The CDR3 has 15 amino acids.

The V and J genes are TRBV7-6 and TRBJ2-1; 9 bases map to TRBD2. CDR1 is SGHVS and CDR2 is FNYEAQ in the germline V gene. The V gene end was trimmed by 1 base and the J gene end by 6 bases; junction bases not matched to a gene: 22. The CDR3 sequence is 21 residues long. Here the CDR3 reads CASSLDLGLAGPLSSGNEQFF. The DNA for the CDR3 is TGTGCCAGCAGCTTAGATCTTGGCCTAGCGGGGCCCCTGTCTTCGGGCAATGAGCAGTTCTTC.

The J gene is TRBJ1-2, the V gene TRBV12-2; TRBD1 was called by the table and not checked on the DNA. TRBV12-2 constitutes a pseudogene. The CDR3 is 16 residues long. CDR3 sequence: CASRLRMGQNSYGYTF. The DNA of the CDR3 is TGTGCAAGTCGCTTGAGGATGGGGCAGAACTCCTATGGCTACACCTTC.

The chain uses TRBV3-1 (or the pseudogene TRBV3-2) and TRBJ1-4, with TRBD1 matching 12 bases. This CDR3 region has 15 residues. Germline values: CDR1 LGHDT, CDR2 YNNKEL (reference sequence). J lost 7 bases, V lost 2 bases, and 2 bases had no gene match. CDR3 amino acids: CASSQRDRGPEKLFF. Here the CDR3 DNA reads TGTGCCAGCAGCCAACGGGACAGGGGGCCTGAAAAACTGTTTTTT.

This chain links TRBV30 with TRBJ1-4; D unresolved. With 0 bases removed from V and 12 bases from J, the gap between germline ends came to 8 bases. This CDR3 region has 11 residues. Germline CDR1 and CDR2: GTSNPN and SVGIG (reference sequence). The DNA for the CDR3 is TGTGCCTGGAGTGTACTGGATGAACTGTTTTTT. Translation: CAWSVLDELFF. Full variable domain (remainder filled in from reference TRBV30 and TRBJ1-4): SQTIHQWPATLVQPVGSPLSLECTVEGTSNPNLYWYRQAAGRGLQLLFYSVGIGQISSEVPQNLSASRPQDRQFILSSKKLLLSDSGFYLCAWSVLDELFFGSGTQLSVL.

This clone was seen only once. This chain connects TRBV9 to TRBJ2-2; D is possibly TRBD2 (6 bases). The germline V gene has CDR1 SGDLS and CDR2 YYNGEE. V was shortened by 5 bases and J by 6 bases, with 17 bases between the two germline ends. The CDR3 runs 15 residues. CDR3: CASRAVAGLAGELFF. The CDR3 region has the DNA TGTGCCAGCAGGGCCGTGGCGGGGTTAGCCGGGGAGCTGTTTTTT.

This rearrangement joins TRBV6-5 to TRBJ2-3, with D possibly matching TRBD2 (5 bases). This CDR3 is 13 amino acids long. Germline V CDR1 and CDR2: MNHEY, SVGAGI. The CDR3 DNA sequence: TGTGCTAACGGGCTAGCTCGAATAGATACGCAGTATTTT. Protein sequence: CANGLARIDTQYF.

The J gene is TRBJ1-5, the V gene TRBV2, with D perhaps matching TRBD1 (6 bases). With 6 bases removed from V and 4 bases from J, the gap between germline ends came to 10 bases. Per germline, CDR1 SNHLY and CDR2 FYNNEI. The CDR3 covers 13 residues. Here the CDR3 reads CASRGDRNQPQHF. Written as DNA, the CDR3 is TGTGCCAGCAGGGGCGACAGGAATCAGCCCCAGCATTTT.

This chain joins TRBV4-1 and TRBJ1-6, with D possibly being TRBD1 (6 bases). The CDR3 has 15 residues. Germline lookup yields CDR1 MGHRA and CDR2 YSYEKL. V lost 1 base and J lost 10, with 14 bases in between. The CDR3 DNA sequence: TGCGCCAGCAGCCAAGGAAACAGGGTGGGGTCACCCCTCCACTTT. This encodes CASSQGNRVGSPLHF.